One and the same sample provided the 15 T cell receptor beta chains below, sequenced in a study of T cells in Graves' hyperthyroidism and ophthalmopathy. Amplified regions were TCR beta CDR3 sequences from RNA transcripts. The primer set for the first-round RT-PCR of the TCR CDR3 was HTBI. TCRdb re-derived calls from the multiplex PCR reads in MiXCR, one entry per CDR3 protein. The sample carries about 840,000 distinct CDR3 sequences, 35% to 45% recorded once. The sequencing sample was made of blood. All receptors derive from a man between 18 and 29 years old with Graves' hyperthyroidism.

This clonotype was counted a few times. The chain joins TRBV19 to TRBJ2-7; the D gene is possibly TRBD1 (6 bases). Germline V gene sequence: CDR1 LNHDA, CDR2 SQIVND (reference sequence). CDR3 length: 17 residues. The ends were cut back, 4 bases at V and 1 base at J, with 20 bases in the middle. CDR3 DNA sequence: TGTGCCAGTAGTACCGGAAACCGGGACATCCTATCCTACGAGCAGTACTTC. It specifies CASSTGNRDILSYEQYF.

This chain joins TRBV5-5 and TRBJ1-5, with D unresolved. Germline V gene sequence: CDR1 SGHKS, CDR2 YYEKEE (reference sequence). The CDR3 is 13 residues long. The V end was cut by 10 bases, the J end by 1 base, with 12 bases between. The CDR3 spells CAWSVGSNQPQHF. Here the CDR3 DNA reads TGTGCCTGGAGTGTAGGAAGCAATCAGCCCCAGCATTTT.

The J gene is TRBJ2-7, the V gene TRBV7-9; 9 bases map to TRBD1. The CDR3 sequence is 14 residues long. V shed 4 bases and J 0 bases; nucleotides not matched to a gene: 1. Germline CDR1 reads SEHNR; CDR2 reads FQNEAQ (reference sequence). The CDR3 here is CASSWDRVSYEQYF. For the CDR3, the DNA is TGTGCCAGCAGCTGGGACAGGGTCTCCTACGAGCAGTACTTC.

Of note for this clonotype: A read error may be the cause here, since a much bigger clone is one base away. The chain is built from TRBV20-1 and TRBJ1-4; the D is unclear. CDR1 and CDR2 from the germline V gene are DFQATT and SNEGSKA (reference sequence). There are 13 residues in the CDR3. Trimming stripped 6 bases from V and 0 bases from J, with 8 bases between. Here the CDR3 DNA reads TGCAGTGCGTCCCATGCAACTAATGAAAAACTGTTTTTT. It specifies CSASHATNEKLFF.

This clonotype showed up just once. The junction shows a germline mismatch at one end, possibly a read error. The rearrangement joins TRBV29-1 to TRBJ1-1; unclear D gene. The CDR3 contains 13 residues. In germline, CDR1 is SQVTM, CDR2 ANQGSEA. The CDR3 here is CSVVIGKNTEAFF. The CDR3, as DNA: TGTAGCGTTGTGATAGGGAAGAACACTGAAGCTTTCTTT.

The V gene is TRBV10-3, the J gene TRBJ1-1, with 9 bases matching TRBD1. The junction had 13 bases not matched to a gene; V was cut back by 10 bases and J by 4 bases. The CDR3 is made up of 15 amino acids. Germline V gene data show CDR1 as ENHRY and CDR2 as SYGVKD. The CDR3 sequence: CASSQDRGVGTEAFF. DNA of the CDR3: TGTGCCAGCAGCCAAGACAGGGGGGTTGGCACTGAAGCTTTCTTT.

This clonotype was detected once. J is TRBJ2-5 and V is TRBV7-9, with 7 bases identical to TRBD1. The junction had 8 bases not matched to a gene; V was cut back by 3 bases and J by 4 bases. The CDR3 extends over 15 amino acids. Germline-derived CDR1 and CDR2 are SEHNR and FQNEAQ (reference sequence). The CDR3 bases are TGTGCCAGCAGCTTTGGCAGGACAGGAGGAGAGACCCAGTACTTC. Residues: CASSFGRTGGETQYF.

This clonotype was seen many times. The J gene is TRBJ1-1, the V gene TRBV15; D unclear. The CDR3 contains 14 residues. In germline, CDR1 is LNHNV, CDR2 YYDKDF (reference sequence). Trimming shortened V by 3 bases and J by 1 base, and 9 bases separated the two germline ends. The DNA of the CDR3 is TGTGCCACCAGCAGCGGTGACCCGAACACTGAAGCTTTCTTT. Translating it yields CATSSGDPNTEAFF. Drawing the rest from reference TRBV15 and TRBJ1-1, the complete variable domain is DAMVIQNPRYQVTQFGKPVTLSCSQTLNHNVMYWYQQKSSQAPKLLFHYYDKDFNNEADTPDNFQSRRPNTSFCFLDIRSPGLGDTAMYLCATSSGDPNTEAFFGQGTRLTVV.

This clonotype was counted at least ten times. The chain joins TRBV6-5 to TRBJ1-2; D is uncertain. CDR3 length: 13 amino acids. Trimming cost V 2 bases and J 8 bases, with 12 bases left between them. Germline CDR1 and CDR2: MNHEY and SVGAGI. The CDR3 DNA reads as TGTGCCAGCAGTTACGGTGGCAAAATGGGCTACACCTTC. Residues: CASSYGGKMGYTF.

This clonotype was seen a few times. V and J are TRBV9 and TRBJ1-1; TRBD1 matches at 7 bases. V gave up 4 bases and J gave up 0 bases; unmatched junction bases: 12. CDR3 length equals 17 residues. Germline assignment: CDR1 SGDLS and CDR2 YYNGEE. Here the CDR3 reads CASSLTSGGPMNTEAFF. In nucleotides, the CDR3 is TGTGCCAGCAGCTTAACTTCAGGGGGACCCATGAACACTGAAGCTTTCTTT.

This chain connects TRBV6-2 or TRBV6-3 to TRBJ2-7, with unresolved D. The V end was cut by 11 bases, the J end by 2 bases, with 13 bases between. The CDR3 is 12 amino acids. CDR1 MNHEY and CDR2 SVGEGT come from the germline V gene. The CDR3 DNA follows: TGTGCCTCGCGTGTTTCACCCTACGAGCAGTACTTC. It yields the protein CASRVSPYEQYF.

The chain joins TRBV7-2 to TRBJ2-7; 9 bases are a match to TRBD2. This CDR3 comprises 16 residues. Germline V lookup: CDR1 SGHTA, CDR2 FQGNSA. Unmatched junction bases numbered 6, after V lost 2 bases and J lost 1 base. The CDR3 region has the DNA TGTGCCAGCAGCTTAAGCGAGCGGGAGGTTTCCTACGAGCAGTACTTC. Protein product: CASSLSEREVSYEQYF. Combining the CDR3 with reference TRBV7-2 and TRBJ2-7 gives the whole variable domain GAGVSQSPSNKVTEKGKDVELRCDPISGHTALYWYRQSLGQGLEFLIYFQGNSAPDKSGLPSDRFSAERTGGSVSTLTIQRTQQEDSAVYLCASSLSEREVSYEQYFGPGTRLTVT.

Regarding this clonotype: A much larger clone differs from this one at a single base, so this may be a read error. V and J are TRBV9 and TRBJ1-5; D call uncertain. The CDR3 has 13 amino acids. Looked up from germline, CDR1 is SGDLS and CDR2 is YYNGEE. Trimming shortened V by 5 bases and J by 8 bases, and 14 bases separated the two germline ends. The CDR3 DNA follows: TGTGCCAGCAGTTCCTCGGTTCCTAAGCCCCAGCATTTT. Translated: CASSSSVPKPQHF.

The chain employs TRBV6-6 and TRBJ1-5; D is unresolved. V dropped 3 bases and J dropped 6 bases, with 6 bases sitting between them. The CDR3 has 12 residues. The germline V gene has CDR1 MNHNY and CDR2 SVGAGI (reference sequence). CDR3 sequence reads: CASSYLVQPQHF. The CDR3 DNA is TGTGCCAGCAGTTATTTGGTTCAGCCCCAGCATTTT.

J is TRBJ1-2 and V is TRBV5-1, with a possible D match to TRBD1 (5 bases). CDR1 and CDR2 (germline): SGHRS, YFSETQ. The CDR3 loop spans 12 amino acids. Trimming removed 3 bases at V and 6 bases at J, with 9 bases between. As DNA, the CDR3 is TGCGCCAGCAGCTATGACAGCAATGGCTACACCTTC. This codes for CASSYDSNGYTF.